The sequence of this T cell receptor (beta chain) was determined in a study of T cell responses to AZD1222 COVID-19 vaccine. Study-level points and caveats: Spike-wide vaccine-associated CD4 TCRs dominated at 160-218 and 743-854.

Method: immunoSEQ multiplex PCR; TCRdb's copy keeps in-frame clones and lacks some. The table has 180,000 or so clones, just under 90% seen once. V shed 5 bases and J 10 bases; nucleotides not matched to a gene: 8. This CDR3 is built from 14 residues. Per germline, CDR1 MDHEN and CDR2 SYDVKM. Details on this clone: No antigen is known for it.

The chain employs TRBV28 and TRBJ1-1; the match to TRBD1 covers 12 bases. The source material was peripheral blood, sampled 28 days after the second dose of the MenACWY control vaccine. The receptor's source is an adult who received the MenACWY meningococcal vaccine as a control. CDR3 amino acids: CASSMKGQGARAFF. The CDR3 DNA sequence: TGTGCCAGCAGTATGAAGGGACAGGGGGCAAGAGCTTTCTTT. The whole variable domain, filled in from reference TRBV28 and TRBJ1-1, reads DVKVTQSSRYLVKRTGEKVFLECVQDMDHENMFWYRQDPGLGLRLIYFSYDVKMKEKGDIPEGYSVSREKKERFSLILESASTNQTSMYLCASSMKGQGARAFFGQGTRLTVV.